The 25 T cell receptor beta chains below come from one sample, sequenced in a study of blood T cell repertoires in COVID-19 (dated by TCRdb to the early 2020s). Library generation was performed with the immunoSEQ multiplex PCR assay. TCRdb took this table from immuneACCESS and kept in-frame rearrangements with V and J called. Such tables lack part of the clones; where checked against another copy, unresolved V genes explain under half of the gap, and the rest is unexplained. The sample data list a few hundred thousand clones, and more than 70% of these were observed just once. The top ten clones comprise 0.99% of the sample. Sequencing was done on a sample of peripheral blood. These receptors were taken from a woman in her forties who had recovered from COVID-19.

The CDR3 nucleotides read TGTGCCAGCAGCTTAGCGCTTGTTGGGAGGGCGTTGCAGTTCTTC. It yields the protein CASSLALVGRALQFF. The chain links TRBV7-2 to TRBJ2-1; 7 bases align to TRBD2. V was pared by 0 bases and J by 12 bases, with 11 bases of the junction left unmatched. The CDR3 extends over 15 amino acids. The germline gives CDR1 SGHTA, CDR2 FQGNSA. Combining the CDR3 with reference TRBV7-2 and TRBJ2-1 gives the whole variable domain GAGVSQSPSNKVTEKGKDVELRCDPISGHTALYWYRQSLGQGLEFLIYFQGNSAPDKSGLPSDRFSAERTGGSVSTLTIQRTQQEDSAVYLCASSLALVGRALQFFGPGTRLTVL.

This chain uses TRBV28 with TRBJ1-1; D possibly corresponds to TRBD1 (5 bases). From germline, CDR1 is MDHEN and CDR2 SYDVKM. The CDR3 is 15 amino acids. Trimming removed 3 bases from V and 6 bases from J, with 17 bases in between. The CDR3 DNA is TGTGCCAGCAGTTTGGGGGGGATCGGACGGCCTGAAGCTTTCTTT. Its translation is CASSLGGIGRPEAFF.

The rearrangement links TRBV2 to TRBJ2-5, with D possibly TRBD2 on 7 matching bases. V lost 8 bases and J lost 9, with 16 bases in between. Germline V gene data show CDR1 as SNHLY and CDR2 as FYNNEI. CDR3 length: 12 residues. The CDR3 loop is CASSDGGRAQYF. The CDR3 region has the DNA TGTGCCAGCTCCGACGGGGGGCGGGCCCAGTACTTC.

To note about this clone: Other nucleotide sequences in the sample specify the same CDR3. The rearrangement joins TRBV5-1 to TRBJ1-5; 7 bases agree with TRBD1. With V trimmed by 4 bases and J by 2 bases, 3 bases remained unmatched. The V gene's germline CDR1 is SGHRS and CDR2 YFSETQ. There are 14 residues in the CDR3. For the CDR3, the DNA is TGCGCCAGCAGCCCCGGGACAGGCAATCAGCCCCAGCATTTT. It yields the protein CASSPGTGNQPQHF.

J is TRBJ2-5 and V is TRBV4-1; no firm D call. The V gene lost 0 bases and the J gene lost 0 bases, with 14 bases spanning the gap. In germline, CDR1 is MGHRA, CDR2 YSYEKL. The CDR3 covers 17 residues. CDR3 sequence: CASSQDPPVANQETQYF. The CDR3 nucleotides are TGCGCCAGCAGCCAAGATCCCCCGGTAGCCAACCAAGAGACCCAGTACTTC.

V gene TRBV5-4 combines with J gene TRBJ2-3; 7 bases are shared with TRBD2. The CDR3 sequence is 16 residues long. Germline assignment: CDR1 SGHNT and CDR2 YYREEE (reference sequence). With V trimmed by 0 bases and J by 1 base, 5 bases remained unmatched. CDR3 in DNA: TGTGCCAGCAGCTTGGCTGCGGGAGCCCGCACAGATACGCAGTATTTT. Protein product: CASSLAAGARTDTQYF.

This clone has only a few counts. The gene calls are TRBV19 and TRBJ2-1, with 9 positions matching TRBD1. The CDR3 runs 12 residues. Losses at the gene ends were 10 bases for V and 3 bases for J; bases not matched to a gene: 1. The germline CDR1 and CDR2 sequences are LNHDA and SQIVND (reference sequence). The CDR3 DNA follows: TGTGCCACGGGACAGGGCTACAATGAGCAGTTCTTC. Amino acid sequence: CATGQGYNEQFF.

The CDR3 here is CASSSGREPQHF. The CDR3 DNA follows: TGTGCCAGCAGCTCCGGGAGGGAGCCCCAGCATTTT. The rearrangement uses TRBV25-1 and TRBJ1-5; D is ambiguous. V lost 6 bases, J lost 8 bases, and 11 bases lay in between. Germline lookup yields CDR1 MGHDK and CDR2 SYGVNS. This CDR3 is built from 12 residues.

The chain joins TRBV7-9 to TRBJ2-7; TRBD2 is a possible D gene (6 bases). Trimming left V 1 base short and J 5 bases short, with 18 bases between. The length of the CDR3 is 16 residues. From germline, CDR1 is SEHNR and CDR2 FQNEAQ (reference sequence). CDR3 sequence reads: CASSLGPPGLPNEQYF. The DNA for the CDR3 is TGTGCCAGCAGCTTAGGCCCCCCAGGACTACCGAACGAGCAGTACTTC. Full variable domain (rest looked up from reference TRBV7-9 and TRBJ2-7): DTGVSQNPRHKITKRGQNVTFRCDPISEHNRLYWYRQTLGQGPEFLTYFQNEAQLEKSRLLSDRFSAERPKGSFSTLEIQRTEQGDSAMYLCASSLGPPGLPNEQYFGPGTRLTVT.

This clone came up a few times. The gene calls are TRBV3-1 (or the pseudogene TRBV3-2) and TRBJ2-7, with 7 nucleotides matching TRBD2. Germline V gives CDR1 LGHDT, CDR2 YNNKEL (reference sequence). The length of the CDR3 is 14 residues. J was trimmed by 5 bases and V by 0 bases; bases with no gene match: 4. CDR3 protein: CASSQDRGGDEQYV. In nucleotides, the CDR3 is TGTGCCAGCAGCCAAGATCGGGGAGGGGACGAGCAGTACGTC.

This clone came up a few times. The chain has TRBV6-2 or TRBV6-3 and TRBJ1-6; D might be TRBD1 (5 bases). With 5 bases removed from V and 13 bases from J, the gap between germline ends came to 18 bases. CDR1 and CDR2 from the germline V gene are MNHEY and SVGEGT. The CDR3 loop spans 14 amino acids. CDR3 nucleotides: TGTGCCAGCAGTGCATCGGGGGGACCCTTCCCCCTCCACTTT. It specifies CASSASGGPFPLHF.

The chain links TRBV9 to TRBJ2-1; the match to TRBD2 covers 7 bases. The CDR3 covers 13 residues. The V and J ends lost 0 bases and 9 bases, in that order; junction bases with no gene match: 3. CDR1 and CDR2 (germline): SGDLS, YYNGEE. The CDR3 reads CASSVGGSTEQFF. For the CDR3, the DNA is TGTGCCAGCAGCGTAGGCGGGAGCACTGAGCAGTTCTTC.

J is TRBJ1-5 and V is TRBV7-9; D is unresolved. This CDR3 comprises 15 residues. Trimming removed 1 base at V and 5 bases at J, with 12 bases between. Germline assignment: CDR1 SEHNR and CDR2 FQNEAQ (reference sequence). This CDR3 reads CASSLGAATDQPQHF. Here the CDR3 DNA reads TGTGCCAGCAGCTTAGGAGCGGCGACTGATCAGCCCCAGCATTTT. Looking up the rest from reference TRBV7-9 and TRBJ1-5 gives the full variable domain: DTGVSQNPRHKITKRGQNVTFRCDPISEHNRLYWYRQTLGQGPEFLTYFQNEAQLEKSRLLSDRFSAERPKGSFSTLEIQRTEQGDSAMYLCASSLGAATDQPQHFGDGTRLSIL.

The rearrangement links TRBV27 to TRBJ1-1; TRBD1 aligns across 7 bases. The CDR3 length is 15 residues. Losses at the gene ends were 6 bases for V and 5 bases for J; bases not matched to a gene: 12. The germline gives CDR1 MNHEY, CDR2 SMNVEV (reference sequence). The CDR3 is CASSRSGGRRTEAFF. In DNA form, the CDR3 reads TGTGCCAGCAGCCGCTCAGGGGGGAGGAGAACTGAAGCTTTCTTT.

This chain connects TRBV18 to TRBJ1-2; D is unresolved. CDR1 and CDR2 from the germline V gene are KGHSH and LQKENI. The CDR3 contains 15 residues. V was clipped by 6 bases and J by 2 bases, with 16 bases between them. CDR3 in amino acids: CASSPRAGSNYGYTF. CDR3 nucleotides: TGTGCCAGCTCCCCGCGGGCGGGGTCCAACTATGGCTACACCTTC. Drawing the rest from reference TRBV18 and TRBJ1-2, the complete variable domain is NAGVMQNPRHLVRRRGQEARLRCSPMKGHSHVYWYRQLPEEGLKFMVYLQKENIIDESGMPKERFSAEFPKEGPSILRIQQVVRGDSAAYFCASSPRAGSNYGYTFGSGTRLTVV.

The chain links TRBV10-3 to TRBJ1-2; 7 nucleotides line up with TRBD1. Germline-derived CDR1 and CDR2 are ENHRY and SYGVKD. V was clipped by 2 bases and J by 4 bases; unmatched bases: 7. This CDR3 is built from 15 residues. CDR3 nucleotides: TGTGCCATCAGTGAGCCTAGGGGGCTGGCCTATGGCTACACCTTC. Translation: CAISEPRGLAYGYTF.

This clone was counted only a few times. In DNA form, the CDR3 reads TGTGCCAGCAGTTTAAGGGACGGAGGGGTCTACGAGCAGTACTTC. Protein sequence: CASSLRDGGVYEQYF. The rearrangement links TRBV27 to TRBJ2-7, with D tentatively TRBD2 (6 bases). Germline V gene sequence: CDR1 MNHEY, CDR2 SMNVEV (reference sequence). The V and J ends lost 2 bases and 3 bases respectively, with 14 bases between them. The CDR3 sequence is 15 residues long.

The V call is TRBV7-2, the J call TRBJ1-2; D gene ambiguous. Germline loops: CDR1 SGHTA, CDR2 FQGNSA. Between the trimmed V and J ends, which lost 1 base and 2 bases, there was a span of 8 bases. The CDR3 is 14 amino acids. CDR3 in DNA: TGTGCCAGCAGCTTAGGTCAGTTAAACTATGGCTACACCTTC. Amino acid sequence: CASSLGQLNYGYTF.

The V gene is TRBV30, the J gene TRBJ1-1; D is undetermined. This CDR3 is built from 10 residues. Germline values: CDR1 GTSNPN, CDR2 SVGIG (reference sequence). The germline V and J ends were trimmed by 4 bases and 9 bases, with 9 bases remaining between them. CDR3 nucleotide sequence: TGTGCCTGGATCCAGTCGAAAGCTTTCTTT. As protein: CAWIQSKAFF.

The gene calls are TRBV6-5 and TRBJ1-1; D perhaps matches TRBD1 (5 bases). V was trimmed by 6 bases and J by 1 base, leaving 12 bases between them. The germline V gene encodes CDR1 MNHEY and CDR2 SVGAGI. The CDR3 runs to 14 residues. For the CDR3, the DNA is TGTGCCAGCAGGGGGGGTGTGCCGAACACTGAAGCTTTCTTT. It specifies CASRGGVPNTEAFF.

J is TRBJ1-6 and V is TRBV5-1; 8 bases match TRBD1. V dropped 0 bases and J dropped 7; count of bases not matched to a gene: 0. The V gene's germline CDR1 is SGHRS and CDR2 YFSETQ. This CDR3 spans 14 amino acids. The CDR3 here is CASSLGTGNSPLHF. CDR3 coding DNA: TGCGCCAGCAGCTTGGGGACAGGGAATTCACCCCTCCACTTT.

V usage is TRBV7-2 and J usage is TRBJ2-5, with 12 bases matching TRBD2. Unmatched junction bases numbered 12, after V lost 5 bases and J lost 2 bases. The CDR3 runs 18 residues. Germline lookup yields CDR1 SGHTA and CDR2 FQGNSA. CDR3 region: CASSLTSGRPKKQETQYF. Here the CDR3 DNA reads TGTGCCAGCAGCCTAACTAGCGGGAGGCCAAAGAAGCAAGAGACCCAGTACTTC.

The V and J genes are TRBV6-2 or TRBV6-3 and TRBJ1-5, with a tentative D call TRBD1 (5 bases). The germline CDR1 and CDR2 sequences are MNHEY and SVGEGT. Deletions cut 5 bases from V and 2 bases from J, with 10 bases between. This CDR3 contains 14 residues. The CDR3 nucleotides are TGTGCCAGCAGTACGGGGGGGGGCAATCAGCCCCAGCATTTT. Protein sequence: CASSTGGGNQPQHF.

The chain employs TRBV19 and TRBJ1-1; D is unclear. The germline gives CDR1 LNHDA, CDR2 SQIVND (reference sequence). V shed 5 bases and J shed 1 base, with 8 bases lying between them. The CDR3 runs 13 residues. CDR3 in DNA: TGTGCCAGTAGTGCGGGGTGGAACACTGAAGCTTTCTTT. This gives the protein CASSAGWNTEAFF.

The chain joins TRBV7-3 to TRBJ2-7, with D possibly matching TRBD1 (5 bases). Germline V gene data show CDR1 as SGHTA and CDR2 as FQGTGA. V was trimmed by 3 bases and J by 4 bases, leaving 10 bases between them. The CDR3 has 13 residues. The CDR3 loop is CASSLGRDYEQYF. CDR3 nucleotide sequence: TGTGCCAGCAGCTTGGGCAGGGATTACGAGCAGTACTTC. Supplemented by reference TRBV7-3 and TRBJ2-7, the full variable domain reads GAGVSQTPSNKVTEKGKYVELRCDPISGHTALYWYRQSLGQGPEFLIYFQGTGAADDSGLPNDRFFAVRPEGSVSTLKIQRTERGDSAVYLCASSLGRDYEQYFGPGTRLTVT.